This T cell receptor beta chain was recorded in a study of blood T cell repertoires in COVID-19. As for the study in general: PBMCs, B-cell-depleted T cells, or T cells provided the cDNA or gDNA that made up the material.

Assay used: immunoSEQ multiplex PCR; TCRdb lists only in-frame clones, some missing. Among approximately 100,000 clones listed, about four fifths were seen once. The CDR3 is made up of 12 amino acids. CDR1 and CDR2 from the germline V gene are SQVTM and ANQGSEA. The V end lost 6 bases, the J end lost 6 bases, and 14 bases lay between the germline ends. The sequencing sample was made of peripheral blood. The chain joins TRBV29-1 to TRBJ1-2; a weak D match, TRBD1 (5 bases). The TCR sequence derives from a man in his sixties with acute or convalescent COVID-19. In DNA form, the CDR3 reads TGCAGCGTGACAGCCGCTCGCCATGGCTACACCTTC. Translating it yields CSVTAARHGYTF.